The rows below give T cell receptor beta chains drawn from one sample of a study of blood T cells in healthy people across ages. TCRdb independently ran MiXCR on the 5' RACE reads; one entry per CDR3 protein. The sample consists of over 1,500,000 distinct CDR3 sequences, just under 50% of them appearing once. The sample consisted of blood. These receptor sequences come from a woman aged 40 to 50 in good health. The CDR3 runs from the conserved cysteine through the conserved F or W. The order of the fields is CDR3 length, V gene, clone size, J gene, D gene, CDR3 DNA, CDR3 protein. D genes are given only for firm matches. Clone size, where shown, is once, few, many, or a class for clones that have expanded.

15	TRBV29-1	once	TRBJ2-6	.	TGCAGCGTTGAATCGATCACAGCAGGGACCAACGTCCTGACTTTC	CSVESITAGTNVLTF
15	TRBV6-6	.	TRBJ2-5	TRBD1	TGTGCCGGCAGTAACCGCAGGGGGCCGGGTGAGACCCAGTACTTC	CAGSNRRGPGETQYF
15	TRBV28	.	TRBJ2-5	TRBD2	TGTGCCAGCAGTTTGACTAGCGTGGGGCCAGAGACCCAGTACTTC	CASSLTSVGPETQYF
15	TRBV10-3	few	TRBJ2-7	.	TGTGCCATCAACCTGAGGGACATAGAACCCTACGAGCAGTACTTC	CAINLRDIEPYEQYF
15	TRBV7-2	.	TRBJ1-4	.	TGTGCCAGCAGCTCAAACCGGGGGATACGGGAAAAACTGTTTTTT	CASSSNRGIREKLFF
14	TRBV7-2	.	TRBJ1-4	.	TGTGCCAGCAGCCGACAGGCCGGTAATGAAAAACTGTTTTTT	CASSRQAGNEKLFF
20	TRBV7-2	.	TRBJ2-1	TRBD2	TGTGCCAGCAGCTCCGGGGGACTAGCGGGGGGGATGAGCTCCTACAATGAGCAGTTCTTC	CASSSGGLAGGMSSYNEQFF
14	TRBV2	few	TRBJ1-1	TRBD1	TGTGCCAGCAGCTATGACAGGGCCCGCACTGAAGCTTTCTTT	CASSYDRARTEAFF
15	TRBV28	few	TRBJ2-1	TRBD2	TGTGCCAGCAGCTTTGGACTAGCAGTGGGTGATGAGCAGTTCTTC	CASSFGLAVGDEQFF
16	TRBV10-3	.	TRBJ1-1	.	TGTGCCATCAGTATCCGGGACACCGGGAGGTCCACTGAAGCTTTCTTT	CAISIRDTGRSTEAFF
15	TRBV20-1	.	TRBJ2-1	.	TGCAGTGCTAGAAGGGTTTCGGGCTTATACAATGAGCAGTTCTTC	CSARRVSGLYNEQFF
16	TRBV12-3/TRBV12-4	few	TRBJ1-2	TRBD1	TGTGCCAGCAGTGCCCAAGACAGGGGGTCCCTCTATGGCTACACCTTC	CASSAQDRGSLYGYTF
17	TRBV5-6	.	TRBJ1-2	.	TGTGCCAGCAGCTTGGACAGCGTGCGACAATTGGGACTGGGCTACACCTTC	CASSLDSVRQLGLGYTF
18	TRBV3-1	.	TRBJ2-3	TRBD2	TGTGCCAGCAGCCAAAGGGGGCGGGCGCGGGGGGGCTCCACGTCGCAGTATTTT	CASSQRGRARGGSTSQYF
15	TRBV4-1	.	TRBJ2-7	.	TGCGCCAGCAGCCAAGAGCCGGCAGGGATCAACGAGCAGTACTTC	CASSQEPAGINEQYF
15	TRBV7-9	.	TRBJ1-2	.	TGTGCCAGCAGCTTAGGTCACAGGGTGGACTATGGCTACACCTTC	CASSLGHRVDYGYTF
15	TRBV10-3	.	TRBJ1-2	TRBD1	TGTGCCATCAGGGGGACAGGGGGGAGTCCGAAAGGCTACACCTTC	CAIRGTGGSPKGYTF
13	TRBV7-3	.	TRBJ2-7	.	TGTGCCAGCAGCTTCAGGGCCCTACGGGAGCAGTACTTC	CASSFRALREQYF
15	TRBV7-8	once	TRBJ1-1	.	TGTGCCAGCAGCTTAGTTCGTTCTGTGAGGTCTGAAGCTTTCTTT	CASSLVRSVRSEAFF
15	TRBV18	few	TRBJ1-4	.	TGTGCCAGCTCACCTTTGGACAGCTTTAATGAAAAACTGTTTTTT	CASSPLDSFNEKLFF
13	TRBV29-1	.	TRBJ1-2	.	TGCAGCGTTGTTCGGCAGGGTGGGAAGGGCTACACCTTC	CSVVRQGGKGYTF
15	TRBV2	.	TRBJ1-5	.	TGTGCCAGCAGGGAGCAAGGTTTGAGCAATCAGCCCCAGCATTTT	CASREQGLSNQPQHF
13	TRBV5-1	.	TRBJ2-1	.	TGCGCCAGCACCCAGACATCTAACAATGAGCAGTTCTTC	CASTQTSNNEQFF
16	TRBV5-1	few	TRBJ2-3	.	TGCGCCAGCAGCACAAGACTCGTTGCCTTAGAAGATACGCAGTATTTT	CASSTRLVALEDTQYF
16	TRBV6-2/TRBV6-3	few	TRBJ2-7	TRBD2	TGTGCCAGCAGTTACCCAGCGGGGCTAGTCGTCTACGAGCAGTACTTC	CASSYPAGLVVYEQYF
19	TRBV7-2	.	TRBJ2-3	TRBD2	TGTGCCAGCAGCTTAGCGGGACTAGCGGGGGGGCCTCGCACAGATACGCAGTATTTT	CASSLAGLAGGPRTDTQYF
15	TRBV28	few	TRBJ2-1	.	TGTGCCAGCAGTTCCGGGACCCGCTCCTACAATGAGCAGTTCTTC	CASSSGTRSYNEQFF
14	TRBV28	.	TRBJ2-5	.	TGTGCCAGCAGGTCTTCCCGGGCTGGCGAGACCCAGTACTTC	CASRSSRAGETQYF
14	TRBV7-2	.	TRBJ1-2	.	TGTGCCAGCAGCTCCCTCCAGGGGTTCTTTGGCTACACCTTC	CASSSLQGFFGYTF
18	TRBV6-1	.	TRBJ2-6	TRBD2	TGTGCCAGCAGTGAAATTGGTTCGGGAGGGTCCGGGGCCAACGTCCTGACTTTC	CASSEIGSGGSGANVLTF
13	TRBV10-1	once	TRBJ2-1	TRBD1	TGCGCCAGCACCACCGACAGGGGCAATGAGCAGTTCTTC	CASTTDRGNEQFF
13	TRBV3-1	.	TRBJ2-1	.	TGTGCCAGCAGTCGCTACACTTACAATGAGCAGTTCTTC	CASSRYTYNEQFF
15	TRBV20-1	.	TRBJ2-5	TRBD2	TGCAGTGCTAGAGTCGGCGGGGGGGCCCTAGAGACCCAGTACTTC	CSARVGGGALETQYF
17	TRBV24-1	.	TRBJ2-5	TRBD1	TGTGCCACCAGTGATTCCAAGCACAGGGGAGCCCAAGAGACCCAGTACTTC	CATSDSKHRGAQETQYF
17	TRBV28	.	TRBJ2-4	TRBD1	TGTGCCAGCAGTTTATATCCGTTGGGGACAGGGTATTGCATTCAGTACTTC	CASSLYPLGTGYCIQYF
14	TRBV4-3	.	TRBJ2-5	.	TGCGCCAGCAGCCAAGATCTAGCGCCGGAGGCCCAGTACTTC	CASSQDLAPEAQYF
15	TRBV19	.	TRBJ2-1	.	TGTGCCAGTAGTACAACAGGTAGCTCCTACAATGAGCAGTTCTTC	CASSTTGSSYNEQFF
15	TRBV7-9	once	TRBJ1-2	.	TGTGCCAGCAGCTCCATACGACAGTCTAACTATGGCTACACCTTC	CASSSIRQSNYGYTF
12	TRBV28	.	TRBJ1-6	.	TGTGCCAGCAGTCCCGGCAGGGCACCCCTCCACTTT	CASSPGRAPLHF
17	TRBV5-5	.	TRBJ2-6	TRBD1	TGTGCCAGCAGCTTGGTGGGACAGTCGTCTGGGGCCAACGTCCTGACTTTC	CASSLVGQSSGANVLTF
15	TRBV5-5	few	TRBJ2-5	.	TGTGCCAGCAGCCCGTCTGGGTGGGTCCAAGAGACCCAGTACTTC	CASSPSGWVQETQYF
14	TRBV7-9	.	TRBJ2-3	.	TGTGCCAGCAGCTTAGTCCATAAGTCAGATACGCAGTATTTT	CASSLVHKSDTQYF
14	TRBV4-1	few	TRBJ2-5	.	TGCGCCAGCAGCCAAGAAGAGAACCAAGAGACCCAGTACTTC	CASSQEENQETQYF
14	TRBV10-3	few	TRBJ2-4	.	TGTGCCATCAAACCGGAGGGAACCAAAAACATTCAGTACTTC	CAIKPEGTKNIQYF
15	TRBV4-1	few	TRBJ1-5	.	TGCGCCAGCAGCCAAGAGGAGGAGGGCGGCTCGCCCCAGCATTTT	CASSQEEEGGSPQHF
17	TRBV4-3	.	TRBJ2-1	TRBD2	TGCGCCAGCAGCCCTAGGACTTCTAGCGGGGGGTACAATGAGCAGTTCTTC	CASSPRTSSGGYNEQFF
12	TRBV20-1	.	TRBJ1-5	.	TGCAGTGCTAGAATCGGCTGGCAGCCCCAGCATTTT	CSARIGWQPQHF
14	TRBV5-1	.	TRBJ2-1	.	TGCGCCAGCAGCTTGGCGGCCACCCAGGATGCGCAGTTCTTC	CASSLAATQDAQFF